A single sample gave rise to the 16 T cell receptor beta chains below, sequenced in a study of CD8+CD57+ T cells in acquired aplastic anemia. The use of genomic DNA as template underpinned the TCR beta VDJ and CDR3 profiling. TCRdb reprocessed the reads with MiXCR, giving one entry per CDR3 protein. The repertoire has about 220,000 distinct CDR3 sequences, 34% of them found once; the top ten carry more than 0.95%. Specimen: sorted CD4+, CD8+, or CD8+CD57+ T cells (not recorded which) from PBMCs. The receptors originated from a human donor in good health, serving as a control.

In its sample, this clonotype was seen many times. The chain links TRBV3-1 to TRBJ2-5, with 10 bases that match TRBD2. This CDR3 region has 14 residues. CDR1 and CDR2 (germline): LGHDT, YNNKEL (reference sequence). The V and J ends lost 4 bases and 3 bases, in that order; junction bases with no gene match: 2. Written as DNA, the CDR3 is TGTGCCAGCAGCCGGACTAGCGGTAAAGAGACCCAGTACTTC. It encodes CASSRTSGKETQYF.

This clonotype was observed a handful of times. The chain carries TRBV30 and TRBJ1-1; tentatively, D is TRBD1 (6 bases). CDR1 and CDR2 (germline): GTSNPN, SVGIG (reference sequence). V was shortened by 7 bases and J by 5 bases, with 8 bases between the two germline ends. CDR3 length: 10 amino acids. CDR3 DNA: TGTGCCTTTGACAGGACTGAAGCTTTCTTT. It translates to CAFDRTEAFF. Using reference TRBV30 and TRBJ1-1 for the parts outside the CDR3, the full variable domain is SQTIHQWPATLVQPVGSPLSLECTVEGTSNPNLYWYRQAAGRGLQLLFYSVGIGQISSEVPQNLSASRPQDRQFILSSKKLLLSDSGFYLCAFDRTEAFFGQGTRLTVV.

The table lists this clonotype with many counts. The rearrangement joins TRBV19 to TRBJ2-3, with 10 positions matching TRBD1. From germline, CDR1 is LNHDA and CDR2 SQIVND (reference sequence). With 6 bases clipped from V and 4 bases from J, the junction kept 1 base outside the gene matches. There are 13 residues in the CDR3. CDR3 bases: TGTGCCAGTAGGACAGGGGGCTCAGATACGCAGTATTTT. Translation gives CASRTGGSDTQYF.

This clonotype has at least ten counts. This chain uses TRBV10-3 with TRBJ2-7, with D possibly TRBD1 on 5 matching bases. Trimming removed 3 bases at V and 6 bases at J, with 15 bases between. Germline V gives CDR1 ENHRY, CDR2 SYGVKD. The CDR3 runs to 14 residues. The CDR3 protein is CAISESYDRSEQYF. The CDR3 DNA reads TGTGCCATCAGTGAATCCTACGACAGATCCGAGCAGTACTTC.

The chain links TRBV3-1 to TRBJ2-7, with 11 bases aligning to TRBD2. The CDR3 length is 15 residues. V lost 4 bases, J lost 4 bases, and 6 bases stayed unmatched. Germline V gene sequence: CDR1 LGHDT, CDR2 YNNKEL (reference sequence). Here the CDR3 reads CASSRPTSGVYEQYF. In DNA, the CDR3 is TGTGCCAGCAGCCGTCCGACTAGCGGGGTTTACGAGCAGTACTTC.

The chain carries TRBV7-3 and TRBJ2-2; 9 bases map to TRBD2. The ends lost 4 bases at V and 6 bases at J; junction bases unmatched: 6. This CDR3 contains 15 residues. The germline V gene encodes CDR1 SGHTA and CDR2 FQGTGA. The CDR3 reads CASSSAGGFPGELFF. CDR3 nucleotide sequence: TGTGCCAGCAGCTCAGCGGGAGGATTCCCCGGGGAGCTGTTTTTT.

There are a few counts of this clonotype. This rearrangement joins TRBV4-2 to TRBJ2-1, with D perhaps being TRBD1 or TRBD2 (9 bases each). The germline gives CDR1 LGHNA, CDR2 YNFKEQ. Trimming removed 2 bases from V and 12 bases from J, with 23 bases in between. The CDR3 consists of 16 residues. The CDR3 coding sequence is TGTGCCAGCAGCCAATCGTCTAGCGGGATGGGACAGGGGCAGTTCTTC. Residues: CASSQSSSGMGQGQFF.

This clonotype was observed at least ten times. The gene calls are TRBV20-1 and TRBJ2-1; TRBD2 matches at 9 bases. CDR3 length: 14 residues. The V gene end was trimmed by 4 bases and the J gene end by 3 bases; junction bases not matched to a gene: 4. Germline assignment: CDR1 DFQATT and CDR2 SNEGSKA (reference sequence). The CDR3 DNA reads as TGCAGTGCTACTCTAGCGGGACTCTACAATGAGCAGTTCTTC. Translating it yields CSATLAGLYNEQFF.

The table lists this clonotype with many counts. The chain carries TRBV5-1 and TRBJ2-7, with 7 bases identical to TRBD1. With V trimmed by 5 bases and J by 6 bases, 14 bases remained unmatched. Per germline, CDR1 SGHRS and CDR2 YFSETQ. The length of the CDR3 is 15 residues. CDR3 DNA: TGCGCCAGCAGTACCATTTGGGGACAGCTCTCCGAGCAGTACTTC. It codes for CASSTIWGQLSEQYF.

As concerns this clonotype: At one end the junction does not follow the germline gene, possibly because of a read error. The chain uses TRBV4-1 and TRBJ2-1, with TRBD1 identical over 9 bases. CDR3 size: 13 residues. Germline V gene lookup returns CDR1 MGHRA and CDR2 YSYEKL. The CDR3: CASSHPRQGGRSF. The CDR3 DNA reads as TGCGCCAGCAGCCACCCTCGACAGGGGGGCCGTTCCTTC.

This clonotype appeared many times. The V gene is TRBV16, the J gene TRBJ1-2; D possibly corresponds to TRBD1 (5 bases). The germline gives CDR1 KGHSY, CDR2 FQNENV. V lost 4 bases, J lost 2 bases, and 8 bases lay in between. The CDR3 covers 13 residues. CDR3 residues: CASSPDRNYGYTF. CDR3 in DNA: TGTGCCAGCAGCCCCGACAGAAACTATGGCTACACCTTC.

This clonotype appeared a few times. The chain links TRBV3-1 to TRBJ1-3; D gene uncertain. Trimming removed 1 base at V and 0 bases at J, with 10 bases between. The CDR3 contains 16 residues. CDR1 and CDR2 from the germline V gene are LGHDT and YNNKEL (reference sequence). For the CDR3, the DNA is TGTGCCAGCAGCCAAGGAGGGTACGGCTCTGGAAACACCATATATTTT. The encoded protein is CASSQGGYGSGNTIYF.

This clonotype was detected many times. The chain employs TRBV4-1 and TRBJ1-2; D possibly corresponds to TRBD1 (5 bases). The germline V gene has CDR1 MGHRA and CDR2 YSYEKL. This CDR3 is built from 16 residues. The V gene lost 2 bases and the J gene lost 0 bases, with 13 bases spanning the gap. The CDR3: CASSQPRDGANYGYTF. The CDR3 nucleotides are TGCGCCAGCAGCCAACCCCGGGACGGAGCTAACTATGGCTACACCTTC.

This chain joins TRBV19 and TRBJ1-1; the D is unclear. This CDR3 contains 18 residues. Trimming removed 5 bases from V and 5 bases from J, with 27 bases in between. Looked up from germline, CDR1 is LNHDA and CDR2 is SQIVND (reference sequence). CDR3 nucleotides: TGTGCCAGTAGTCAAAGAGAGGGAGCCGGCCCCAGAGGAACTGAAGCTTTCTTT. Protein: CASSQREGAGPRGTEAFF.

Many counts were recorded for this clonotype. The chain uses TRBV30 and TRBJ1-6; D gene ambiguous. The germline V gene encodes CDR1 GTSNPN and CDR2 SVGIG (reference sequence). CDR3 size: 14 residues. Trimming removed 0 bases from V and 10 bases from J, with 13 bases in between. In DNA form, the CDR3 reads TGTGCCTGGAGTGTAACAGTTCTCGGGTCACCCCTCCACTTT. It yields the protein CAWSVTVLGSPLHF.

This clonotype was picked up many times. The J gene is TRBJ2-3, the V gene TRBV5-1; maybe TRBD1 (6 bases). Per the germline V gene, CDR1 is SGHRS and CDR2 is YFSETQ. The CDR3 covers 14 residues. V shed 3 bases and J shed 5 bases, with 13 bases lying between them. CDR3 region: CASSYDRSEDTQYF. CDR3 bases: TGCGCCAGCAGCTACGACAGGAGTGAAGATACGCAGTATTTT.